The present T cell receptor beta chain was sequenced within a study of blood T cell repertoires in COVID-19. Study information: Samples taken during acute and convalescent COVID-19 were collected in the United States, Italy and Spain. In each case, the material was cDNA or gDNA derived from T cells, B-cell-depleted T cells, or PBMCs.

As originally analysed: Quantification of nucleated cells was approximated via reference gene primer amplification. TCRdb's copy holds only in-frame clones and misses some; the assay was immunoSEQ multiplex PCR. The V and J calls and clone size were taken over from that table, and D and trimming were inferred from the DNA. Among 180,000 or so clones listed, approximately 87% were seen once. Patients in Seattle were enrolled during active infection, then followed longitudinally. Germline trimming cut 7 bases from V and 6 bases from J; bases unmatched to any gene: 10. The CDR3 is 15 amino acids. Germline CDR1 LNHDA, CDR2 SQIVND (reference sequence).

This receptor was identified in a woman aged 60-75 years with COVID-19, enrolled during active disease. V and J are TRBV19 and TRBJ2-2, with 8 bases identical to TRBD2. The sequenced sample was peripheral blood. CDR3 DNA sequence: TGTGCCAGTACCTCCGCGGGGGGAAAGGCCGGGGAGCTGTTTTTT. This codes for CASTSAGGKAGELFF.